These 5 T cell receptor beta chains came from one sample sequenced in a study of Ad26.COV2.S vaccination and SARS-CoV-2 variants. Profiling relied on immunoSEQ multiplex PCR, and the TCRdb table lists in-frame clones only, not all of them. The data show about 180,000 clones, around 88% seen once. The sample in question was peripheral blood, obtained after recovery from COVID-19. Receptors originate from a human donor who had recovered from COVID-19.

The rearrangement links TRBV7-9 to TRBJ2-7; D not resolved. V lost 2 bases, J lost 0 bases, and 8 bases lay in between. This CDR3 has 14 residues. Germline CDR1 and CDR2: SEHNR and FQNEAQ (reference sequence). DNA of the CDR3: TGTGCCAGCAGCTTAATCGCGAACTCCTACGAGCAGTACTTC. It encodes CASSLIANSYEQYF.

This sequence joins TRBV7-9 and TRBJ2-1; 9 bases are shared with TRBD2. The CDR3 spans 14 residues. Germline lookup yields CDR1 SEHNR and CDR2 FQNEAQ (reference sequence). Unmatched junction bases numbered 8, after V lost 10 bases and J lost 4 bases. The CDR3 DNA reads as TGTGCCACCCAGGGGACTAGCAGATACAATGAGCAGTTCTTC. This codes for CATQGTSRYNEQFF. Full variable domain (remainder filled in from reference TRBV7-9 and TRBJ2-1): DTGVSQNPRHKITKRGQNVTFRCDPISEHNRLYWYRQTLGQGPEFLTYFQNEAQLEKSRLLSDRFSAERPKGSFSTLEIQRTEQGDSAMYLCATQGTSRYNEQFFGPGTRLTVL.

This chain connects TRBV7-2 to TRBJ1-1; no firm D call. The CDR3 consists of 16 residues. Looked up from germline, CDR1 is SGHTA and CDR2 is FQGNSA. V was trimmed by 3 bases and J by 1 base, leaving 15 bases between them. The CDR3: CASSFPRRARNTEAFF. Here the CDR3 DNA reads TGTGCCAGCAGCTTCCCTCGAAGGGCCCGGAACACTGAAGCTTTCTTT.

J is TRBJ2-2 and V is TRBV9, with unresolved D. The germline gives CDR1 SGDLS, CDR2 YYNGEE. The CDR3 spans 14 residues. Trimming took off 0 bases at V and 0 bases at J, with 3 bases between the two ends. The CDR3 here is CASSVVANTGELFF. The CDR3 DNA sequence: TGTGCCAGCAGCGTAGTTGCGAACACCGGGGAGCTGTTTTTT.

This clone was recorded a few times. V gene TRBV5-4 combines with J gene TRBJ1-1; no clear D gene. Germline V gene lookup returns CDR1 SGHNT and CDR2 YYREEE (reference sequence). The germline V and J ends were trimmed by 1 base and 7 bases, with 17 bases remaining between them. The CDR3 is 15 amino acids. The CDR3 coding sequence is TGTGCCAGCAGCTTGAAGGGAGAGGGATACGGTGAAGCTTTCTTT. It translates to CASSLKGEGYGEAFF.